This T cell receptor (beta chain) was profiled in a study of response to subunit inactivated influenza vaccine. Findings and limits, study-wide: Authors suggested each seasonal influenza vaccination recruits few new T cells.

This clonotype has more than one count but fewer than ten. What it recognizes is unknown. TCRdb reprocessed the RT-PCR reads with MiXCR, giving one entry per CDR3 protein. The sample has under 800,000 distinct CDR3 sequences, 14% seen once. Germline assignment: CDR1 SGHTA and CDR2 FQGNSA. There are 16 residues in the CDR3. V lost 5 bases to trimming and J lost 10 bases; unmatched junction nucleotides: 14. The input for sequencing was PBMCs from blood, taken around 14 days before vaccination. The J gene is TRBJ2-1, the V gene TRBV7-2; 10 bases are shared with TRBD2. This TCR came from a man between 45 and 60 years old who received an inactivated influenza vaccine. The CDR3 bases are TGTGCCAGCAGCGCTAGCGGGGGACCTATTAGGGAAGAGCAGTTCTTC. This translates into CASSASGGPIREEQFF.